This T cell receptor beta chain was recorded in a study of T-cell reconstitution after alpha-beta-depleted transplantation in children. Library preparation (for TCRbeta) was performed with unique molecular identifiers. Each CDR3 protein is one row after TCRdb ran MiXCR on the PCR reads. The repertoire consists of a few hundred thousand distinct CDR3 sequences, with around 9.6% occurring once and the leading ten covering about a tenth. In this sample, this clonotype turned up many times. Germline CDR1 and CDR2: DFQATT and SNEGSKA (reference sequence). V lost 1 base and J lost 4, with 8 bases in between. This CDR3 has 12 residues.

The input for sequencing was PBMCs from the stem cell graft donor, taken from the stem cell graft. This clonotype was obtained from a human donor who donated a stem cell graft to a child with SCID. The chain carries TRBV20-1 and TRBJ2-7, with D unclear. The CDR3 here is CSARGGVYEQYF. The CDR3 DNA follows: TGCAGTGCTAGAGGCGGTGTTTACGAGCAGTACTTC.